A selection of T cell receptor beta chains follows, all from one sample in a study of shared clonotypes between healthy human individuals. Sequenced by immunoSEQ multiplex PCR; TCRdb stores in-frame clones only, minus some. Among a few million clones listed, just over 90% were seen once. The sample was naive CD8+ T cells from PBMCs. These receptors all stem from a man between 18 and 29 years old in good health. Some clones in this sample may be carry-over from other donors' samples. CDR3s include the opening cysteine and the closing phenylalanine or tryptophan. A D gene is named only where the DNA matches it firmly. Clone size is given for some rows only: seen once, a few or many times, or a class if the clone is expanded.

J gene: TRBJ2-1; D gene: -; V gene: TRBV27; clone size: -; CDR3 protein: CASSLLVGNEQFF; CDR3 DNA: TGTGCCAGCAGTTTATTGGTAGGTAATGAGCAGTTCTTC
J gene: TRBJ2-1; D gene: -; V gene: TRBV9; clone size: -; CDR3 protein: CAPARGSSLYNEQFF; CDR3 DNA: TGTGCCCCCGCTCGGGGGAGTTCTCTCTACAATGAGCAGTTCTTC
J gene: TRBJ2-1; D gene: TRBD2; V gene: TRBV29-1; clone size: -; CDR3 protein: CSVDWTSGNNEQFF; CDR3 DNA: TGCAGCGTTGACTGGACTAGCGGTAACAATGAGCAGTTCTTC
J gene: TRBJ2-1; D gene: -; V gene: TRBV13; clone size: -; CDR3 protein: CASSLGFNEQFF; CDR3 DNA: TGTGCCAGCAGCTTAGGTTTCAATGAGCAGTTCTTC
J gene: TRBJ2-7; D gene: -; V gene: TRBV20-1; clone size: -; CDR3 protein: CSARQAYEQYF; CDR3 DNA: TGCAGTGCTAGACAGGCCTACGAGCAGTACTTC
J gene: TRBJ2-3; D gene: -; V gene: TRBV7-9; clone size: -; CDR3 protein: CASSLGVPDTQYF; CDR3 DNA: TGTGCCAGCAGCTTAGGGGTCCCAGATACGCAGTATTTT
J gene: TRBJ2-7; D gene: -; V gene: TRBV5-5; clone size: -; CDR3 protein: CASSLDDRGHPEQYF; CDR3 DNA: TGTGCCAGCAGCTTGGACGACCGAGGGCACCCCGAGCAGTACTTC
J gene: TRBJ1-1; D gene: TRBD1; V gene: TRBV7-3; clone size: -; CDR3 protein: CASSPGQVDPGHTEAFF; CDR3 DNA: TGTGCCAGCAGCCCGGGACAGGTAGATCCGGGGCACACTGAAGCTTTCTTT
J gene: TRBJ1-5; D gene: TRBD1; V gene: TRBV19; clone size: -; CDR3 protein: CASSIPLFRDSVNQPQHF; CDR3 DNA: TGTGCCAGTAGTATCCCCCTTTTCCGGGACAGTGTCAATCAGCCCCAGCATTTT
J gene: TRBJ2-2; D gene: -; V gene: TRBV11-1; clone size: -; CDR3 protein: CASSLQVPNTGELFF; CDR3 DNA: TGTGCCAGCAGCTTACAGGTTCCAAACACCGGGGAGCTGTTTTTT
J gene: TRBJ2-2; D gene: -; V gene: TRBV2; clone size: -; CDR3 protein: CASSHTGELFF; CDR3 DNA: TGTGCCAGCAGCCACACCGGGGAGCTGTTTTTT
J gene: TRBJ2-3; D gene: -; V gene: TRBV27; clone size: -; CDR3 protein: CASSFLATDTQYF; CDR3 DNA: TGTGCCAGCAGTTTTCTAGCAACAGATACGCAGTATTTT
J gene: TRBJ2-1; D gene: TRBD2; V gene: TRBV5-1; clone size: -; CDR3 protein: CASSRGLAEYNEQFF; CDR3 DNA: TGCGCCAGCAGCCGTGGGCTAGCGGAATACAATGAGCAGTTCTTC
J gene: TRBJ2-3; D gene: -; V gene: TRBV7-9; clone size: -; CDR3 protein: CASSYSWGEGTDTQYF; CDR3 DNA: TGTGCCAGCAGCTACTCTTGGGGGGAGGGCACAGATACGCAGTATTTT
J gene: TRBJ2-3; D gene: TRBD2; V gene: TRBV5-6; clone size: -; CDR3 protein: CASSLSRAGGSTDTQYF; CDR3 DNA: TGTGCCAGCAGCCTGTCTCGAGCGGGAGGTAGCACAGATACGCAGTATTTT
J gene: TRBJ2-5; D gene: -; V gene: TRBV30; clone size: -; CDR3 protein: CAWAGLQETQYF; CDR3 DNA: TGTGCCTGGGCGGGACTCCAAGAGACCCAGTACTTC
J gene: TRBJ2-5; D gene: -; V gene: TRBV11-2; clone size: -; CDR3 protein: CASSSQGYQETQYF; CDR3 DNA: TGTGCCAGCAGCTCCCAGGGGTACCAAGAGACCCAGTACTTC
J gene: TRBJ2-7; D gene: -; V gene: TRBV11-2; clone size: -; CDR3 protein: CASSLGVGGQFGYEQYF; CDR3 DNA: TGTGCCAGCAGCTTAGGTGTGGGTGGCCAATTTGGCTACGAGCAGTACTTC
J gene: TRBJ2-7; D gene: -; V gene: TRBV15; clone size: -; CDR3 protein: CATSKEGGRSYEQYF; CDR3 DNA: TGTGCCACCAGCAAAGAAGGGGGACGCTCCTACGAGCAGTACTTC
J gene: TRBJ2-1; D gene: TRBD2; V gene: TRBV29-1; clone size: -; CDR3 protein: CYSPKREKRNEQFF; CDR3 DNA: TGCTACTCACCAAAGCGGGAGAAGAGGAATGAGCAGTTCTTC
J gene: TRBJ2-7; D gene: TRBD2; V gene: TRBV7-6; clone size: -; CDR3 protein: CASSTRLAKNYEQYF; CDR3 DNA: TGTGCCAGCAGCACCCGACTAGCGAAGAACTACGAGCAGTACTTC
J gene: TRBJ2-5; D gene: -; V gene: TRBV15; clone size: -; CDR3 protein: CATSSDKQLGETQYF; CDR3 DNA: TGTGCCACCAGCAGTGACAAGCAACTGGGGGAGACCCAGTACTTC
J gene: TRBJ2-7; D gene: TRBD1; V gene: TRBV9; clone size: -; CDR3 protein: CASSWGQDSYEQYF; CDR3 DNA: TGTGCCAGCAGCTGGGGACAGGATTCCTACGAGCAGTACTTC
J gene: TRBJ2-1; D gene: -; V gene: TRBV13; clone size: -; CDR3 protein: CASGGGPFF; CDR3 DNA: TGTGCCAGCGGCGGCGGACCGTTCTTC
J gene: TRBJ2-1; D gene: -; V gene: TRBV6-6; clone size: -; CDR3 protein: CASSYDAEQFF; CDR3 DNA: TGTGCCAGCAGTTACGATGCTGAGCAGTTCTTC
J gene: TRBJ2-7; D gene: -; V gene: TRBV7-9; clone size: -; CDR3 protein: CASSSSRGGAPIYEQYF; CDR3 DNA: TGTGCCAGCAGCTCCTCCCGGGGCGGGGCCCCAATCTACGAGCAGTACTTC
J gene: TRBJ1-2; D gene: TRBD1; V gene: TRBV2; clone size: -; CDR3 protein: CASRRTGKESYGYTF; CDR3 DNA: TGTGCCAGCCGCCGGACAGGGAAGGAGAGCTATGGCTACACCTTC
J gene: TRBJ1-1; D gene: TRBD1; V gene: TRBV4-1; clone size: -; CDR3 protein: CASSQGTGRFSTEAFF; CDR3 DNA: TGCGCCAGCAGCCAGGGGACAGGGAGGTTTTCTACCGAAGCTTTCTTT
J gene: TRBJ2-5; D gene: -; V gene: TRBV13; clone size: -; CDR3 protein: CASSPVGEETQYF; CDR3 DNA: TGTGCCAGCAGCCCCGTTGGGGAAGAGACCCAGTACTTC
J gene: TRBJ1-1; D gene: TRBD1; V gene: TRBV28; clone size: -; CDR3 protein: CASSLYPRTGRNTEAFF; CDR3 DNA: TGTGCCAGCAGTTTGTACCCCCGGACAGGGAGGAACACTGAAGCTTTCTTT
J gene: TRBJ2-1; D gene: TRBD2; V gene: TRBV28; clone size: -; CDR3 protein: CASSTSGRLNNEQFF; CDR3 DNA: TGTGCCAGCAGTACTAGCGGGAGGCTCAACAATGAGCAGTTCTTC
J gene: TRBJ2-7; D gene: TRBD1; V gene: TRBV30; clone size: -; CDR3 protein: CAWSGQGVYYEQYF; CDR3 DNA: TGTGCCTGGAGTGGTCAGGGGGTGTACTACGAGCAGTACTTC
J gene: TRBJ2-7; D gene: TRBD2; V gene: TRBV27; clone size: -; CDR3 protein: CASSLAGDRSEQYF; CDR3 DNA: TGTGCCAGCAGTTTAGCGGGAGACCGCTCGGAGCAGTACTTC
J gene: TRBJ2-7; D gene: -; V gene: TRBV27; clone size: -; CDR3 protein: CASSPTWGGDSYEQYF; CDR3 DNA: TGTGCCAGCAGTCCCACCTGGGGGGGCGACTCCTACGAGCAGTACTTC
J gene: TRBJ2-7; D gene: -; V gene: TRBV25-1; clone size: -; CDR3 protein: CASSDLPREGSYEQYF; CDR3 DNA: TGTGCCAGCAGTGATCTTCCGAGGGAAGGATCCTACGAGCAGTACTTC
J gene: TRBJ1-5; D gene: -; V gene: TRBV6-1; clone size: -; CDR3 protein: CASSERQRNQPQHF; CDR3 DNA: TGTGCCAGCAGTGAAAGACAGAGAAATCAGCCCCAGCATTTT
J gene: TRBJ1-1; D gene: -; V gene: TRBV27; clone size: -; CDR3 protein: CASSSRGASTEAFF; CDR3 DNA: TGTGCCAGCAGTTCGAGGGGAGCGAGCACTGAAGCTTTCTTT
J gene: TRBJ2-3; D gene: -; V gene: TRBV9; clone size: -; CDR3 protein: CASSVAGITDTQYF; CDR3 DNA: TGTGCCAGCAGCGTAGCGGGGATCACAGATACGCAGTATTTT
J gene: TRBJ1-1; D gene: TRBD1; V gene: TRBV7-8; clone size: few; CDR3 protein: CASTSGGYTEAFF; CDR3 DNA: TGTGCCAGCACGTCAGGGGGCTACACTGAAGCTTTCTTT
J gene: TRBJ2-7; D gene: TRBD1; V gene: TRBV4-3; clone size: -; CDR3 protein: CASSRGQGEAYEQYF; CDR3 DNA: TGCGCCAGCAGCCGAGGACAGGGCGAAGCCTACGAGCAGTACTTC
J gene: TRBJ1-1; D gene: -; V gene: TRBV14; clone size: -; CDR3 protein: CASSQDWQVLWETEAFF; CDR3 DNA: TGTGCCAGCAGCCAAGATTGGCAGGTCTTGTGGGAGACTGAAGCTTTCTTT
J gene: TRBJ2-7; D gene: -; V gene: TRBV11-2; clone size: -; CDR3 protein: CASSPRLGERTLYEQYF; CDR3 DNA: TGTGCCAGCAGCCCCCGGCTCGGTGAAAGGACCCTTTACGAGCAGTACTTC
J gene: TRBJ2-1; D gene: -; V gene: TRBV5-1; clone size: once; CDR3 protein: CASSLVGGSLDNEQFF; CDR3 DNA: TGCGCCAGCAGCTTGGTGGGTGGGAGTCTCGACAATGAGCAGTTCTTC
J gene: TRBJ2-7; D gene: -; V gene: TRBV6-1; clone size: -; CDR3 protein: CASTGNWEFYEQYF; CDR3 DNA: TGTGCCAGCACCGGGAATTGGGAATTCTACGAGCAGTACTTC
J gene: TRBJ2-1; D gene: -; V gene: TRBV28; clone size: -; CDR3 protein: CASSRTGGMPYNEQFF; CDR3 DNA: TGTGCCAGCAGCCGGACTGGCGGAATGCCCTACAATGAGCAGTTCTTC
J gene: TRBJ2-7; D gene: -; V gene: TRBV6-6; clone size: few; CDR3 protein: CASIDQIGVQYF; CDR3 DNA: TGTGCCAGCATAGACCAGATTGGCGTGCAGTACTTC
J gene: TRBJ2-1; D gene: TRBD1; V gene: TRBV27; clone size: -; CDR3 protein: CASSLRRGLQFF; CDR3 DNA: TGTGCCAGCAGTTTACGCAGGGGGCTTCAGTTCTTC
J gene: TRBJ2-7; D gene: TRBD2; V gene: TRBV2; clone size: -; CDR3 protein: CASTTGLAGDYEQYF; CDR3 DNA: TGTGCCAGCACCACAGGACTAGCGGGAGACTACGAGCAGTACTTC
J gene: TRBJ2-7; D gene: -; V gene: TRBV7-9; clone size: -; CDR3 protein: CASSSRGSETYEQYF; CDR3 DNA: TGTGCCAGCAGCTCCCGAGGAAGCGAGACCTACGAGCAGTACTTC
J gene: TRBJ2-7; D gene: -; V gene: TRBV13; clone size: once; CDR3 protein: CASSPRAAGNTYEQYF; CDR3 DNA: TGTGCCAGCAGCCCGCGAGCGGCAGGCAATACCTACGAGCAGTACTTC
J gene: TRBJ2-1; D gene: -; V gene: TRBV2; clone size: -; CDR3 protein: CASSYQLNEQFF; CDR3 DNA: TGTGCCAGCAGTTACCAACTAAATGAGCAGTTCTTC
J gene: TRBJ1-2; D gene: -; V gene: TRBV19; clone size: -; CDR3 protein: CATGTYGGYTF; CDR3 DNA: TGTGCCACCGGGACGTACGGTGGCTACACCTTC
J gene: TRBJ1-1; D gene: -; V gene: TRBV10-3; clone size: few; CDR3 protein: CAISEGSMNTEAFF; CDR3 DNA: TGTGCCATCAGTGAGGGGAGCATGAACACTGAAGCTTTCTTT
J gene: TRBJ2-7; D gene: TRBD1; V gene: TRBV19; clone size: -; CDR3 protein: CASSSRTGGYEQYF; CDR3 DNA: TGTGCCAGTAGTTCCAGGACAGGGGGCTACGAGCAGTACTTC
J gene: TRBJ1-1; D gene: -; V gene: TRBV2; clone size: -; CDR3 protein: CASSATPDTEAFF; CDR3 DNA: TGTGCCAGCAGTGCCACACCGGACACTGAAGCTTTCTTT
J gene: TRBJ2-7; D gene: -; V gene: TRBV21-1; clone size: once; CDR3 protein: CASSKGFLTSIVGTETYEQYF; CDR3 DNA: TGTGCCAGCAGCAAAGGTTTTTTGACCTCTATAGTGGGAACTGAAACCTACGAGCAGTACTTC
J gene: TRBJ2-1; D gene: TRBD2; V gene: TRBV9; clone size: -; CDR3 protein: CASSVGRLAGATHSYNEQFF; CDR3 DNA: TGTGCCAGCAGCGTAGGCCGACTAGCGGGAGCGACCCACTCCTACAATGAGCAGTTCTTC
J gene: TRBJ1-2; D gene: TRBD1; V gene: TRBV6-5; clone size: -; CDR3 protein: CASSYWGGTDPIGYTF; CDR3 DNA: TGTGCCAGCAGTTACTGGGGCGGGACAGACCCGATCGGCTACACCTTC